What follows are 20 T cell receptor beta chains derived from one specimen sequenced in a study of vaccination and CD4 T cells after COVID-19. Documented treatment: roughly ten-day PBMC culture with coronavirus spike peptide pools or control peptides (ViraFEST assay). The Oncomine TCR Beta short-read assay was applied to DNA of cultured CD4+ T cells. MiXCR was run by TCRdb on the PCR reads, yielding one entry per CDR3 protein. This table has over 20,000 distinct CDR3 sequences, about three quarters appearing once. No antigen has been identified for these receptors. The sample was CD4+ T cells from blood, cultured in vitro. These receptors originate from a human donor who had recovered from COVID-19.

J is TRBJ1-5 and V is TRBV20-1; 7 nucleotides align to TRBD1. The CDR3 loop spans 15 amino acids. The trim removed 6 bases at V and 1 base at J, leaving 9 bases unmatched. Per germline, CDR1 DFQATT and CDR2 SNEGSKA (reference sequence). The CDR3 nucleotides are TGCAGTGCAAAACCAGGGGGAAGGAGCAATCAGCCCCAGCATTTT. Amino acids: CSAKPGGRSNQPQHF.

This chain uses TRBV7-9 with TRBJ1-5, with D tentatively TRBD1 (6 bases). This CDR3 spans 15 amino acids. Germline loops: CDR1 SEHNR, CDR2 FQNEAQ (reference sequence). V lost 0 bases to trimming and J lost 4 bases, with 10 bases between them. DNA for the CDR3: TGTGCCAGCAGCTTAGCGGGGGCGCGGAATCAGCCCCAGCATTTT. Protein sequence: CASSLAGARNQPQHF.

The rearrangement joins TRBV27 to TRBJ2-2; 10 nucleotides match TRBD2. The CDR3 is made up of 17 amino acids. V trimming: 2 bases; J trimming: 0 bases; junction bases outside the gene matches: 3. Germline CDR1 is MNHEY and CDR2 is SMNVEV (reference sequence). The CDR3 loop is CASSLRLAGANTGELFF. In nucleotides, the CDR3 is TGTGCCAGCAGTTTACGGCTAGCGGGGGCGAACACCGGGGAGCTGTTTTTT.

The rearrangement uses TRBV19 and TRBJ1-6, with a tentative D call TRBD1 (5 bases). This CDR3 has 12 residues. Per the germline V gene, CDR1 is LNHDA and CDR2 is SQIVND (reference sequence). The germline V and J ends were trimmed by 8 bases and 11 bases, with 13 bases remaining between them. The CDR3 nucleotides read TGTGCCAGTCAAAGGGGCCGGGCACCCCTCCACTTT. Amino acids: CASQRGRAPLHF.

This clonotype appeared a few times. This rearrangement joins TRBV20-1 to TRBJ2-2; tentative D call: TRBD2 (6 bases). The CDR3 loop spans 13 amino acids. The V gene's germline CDR1 is DFQATT and CDR2 SNEGSKA (reference sequence). CDR3 sequence: CSSEGGRTGELFF. As DNA, the CDR3 is TGCAGCTCGGAGGGCGGTCGGACCGGGGAGCTGTTTTTT.

The chain carries TRBV6-1 and TRBJ2-3, with 8 bases that match TRBD2. Germline V CDR1 and CDR2: MNHNS, SASEGT. There are 16 residues in the CDR3. With V trimmed by 7 bases and J by 3 bases, 12 bases remained unmatched. The CDR3 loop is CASNLKREWSTDTQYF. The CDR3 coding sequence is TGTGCCAGCAATTTGAAGCGGGAGTGGAGTACAGATACGCAGTATTTT.

This sequence joins TRBV20-1 and TRBJ2-7; D gene uncertain. CDR3 length: 14 residues. The ends were cut back, 1 base at V and 0 bases at J, with 10 bases in the middle. Germline V gives CDR1 DFQATT, CDR2 SNEGSKA (reference sequence). The CDR3 region has the DNA TGCAGTGCTAGAGCCGGTCGGAGCTCCTACGAGCAGTACTTC. Its protein product is CSARAGRSSYEQYF.

V and J are TRBV30 and TRBJ2-7; 12 positions agree with TRBD2. V lost 1 base, J lost 2 bases, and 6 bases stayed unmatched. Germline assignment: CDR1 GTSNPN and CDR2 SVGIG (reference sequence). The length of the CDR3 is 16 residues. This CDR3 reads CAWSATGLAGTYEQYF. As DNA, the CDR3 is TGTGCCTGGAGTGCGACAGGACTAGCGGGAACCTACGAGCAGTACTTC.

In this sample, this clonotype is medium-sized (0.01 to 0.1%). The V call is TRBV7-8, the J call TRBJ1-1, with 7 bases fitting TRBD1. This CDR3 has 17 residues. Looked up from germline, CDR1 is SGHVS and CDR2 is FQNEAQ. The V and J ends lost 1 base and 4 bases, in that order; junction bases with no gene match: 12. The DNA for the CDR3 is TGTGCCAGCAGCTTAGGAGTACAGGGGATAAAGGGCACTGAAGCTTTCTTT. It encodes CASSLGVQGIKGTEAFF.

A few counts support this clonotype. The rearrangement uses TRBV2 and TRBJ2-5, with D tentatively TRBD2 (5 bases). The CDR3 length is 14 residues. The V gene lost 5 bases and the J gene lost 5 bases, with 15 bases spanning the gap. The V gene's germline CDR1 is SNHLY and CDR2 FYNNEI. The CDR3 DNA sequence: TGTGCCAGCAGTTTACTAGGGCCGAGGGAGACCCAGTACTTC. This codes for CASSLLGPRETQYF.

This clonotype turned up a few times. V gene TRBV2 combines with J gene TRBJ2-1; 14 bases are shared with TRBD2. The CDR3 runs to 17 residues. V shed 7 bases and J 0 bases; nucleotides not matched to a gene: 5. Per germline, CDR1 SNHLY and CDR2 FYNNEI. The CDR3 protein is CASTLGTSGSSYNEQFF. CDR3 DNA sequence: TGTGCCAGCACCTTAGGGACTAGCGGGAGCTCCTACAATGAGCAGTTCTTC.

This sequence joins TRBV27 and TRBJ2-7; TRBD2 agrees at 7 bases. This CDR3 is built from 18 residues. Germline lookup yields CDR1 MNHEY and CDR2 SMNVEV (reference sequence). V lost 6 bases, J lost 2 bases, and 19 bases stayed unmatched. CDR3 in DNA: TGTGCCAGCAGGTTAGCGGGCCCCTCAACTCTATTAACCTACGAGCAGTACTTC. The encoded protein is CASRLAGPSTLLTYEQYF.

The chain is built from TRBV20-1 and TRBJ1-5; TRBD1 matches at 7 bases. CDR1 and CDR2 from the germline V gene are DFQATT and SNEGSKA (reference sequence). The CDR3 consists of 12 residues. Trimming removed 6 bases from V and 7 bases from J; junction bases left unmatched: 6. The CDR3 sequence is CSARRGGQPQHF. The CDR3 DNA is TGCAGTGCCCGCCGAGGGGGCCAGCCCCAGCATTTT.

The V gene is TRBV5-1, the J gene TRBJ2-2, with D maybe TRBD2 (6 bases). This CDR3 is built from 16 residues. V gave up 4 bases and J gave up 7 bases, with 20 bases separating them. From germline, CDR1 is SGHRS and CDR2 YFSETQ. This chain's CDR3 is CASSRSRTTGGGELFF. The CDR3 coding sequence is TGCGCCAGCAGCCGCTCTCGGACTACCGGTGGCGGGGAGCTGTTTTTT.

J is TRBJ2-1 and V is TRBV14; a weak D match, TRBD1 (5 bases). The end of the DNA aligns better with TRBJ2-7, so the J call may be wrong. Germline lookup yields CDR1 SGHDN and CDR2 FVKESK. This CDR3 has 15 amino acids. In DNA form, the CDR3 reads TGTGCCAGCAGCCACCAAGGGGCGCGGCAAGACGAGCAGTACTTC. It encodes CASSHQGARQDEQYF.

The V call is TRBV24-1, the J call TRBJ2-7; D not certain. Between the trimmed V and J ends, which lost 4 bases and 7 bases, there was a span of 19 bases. The germline V gene encodes CDR1 KGHDR and CDR2 SFDVKD. This CDR3 contains 15 residues. DNA of the CDR3: TGTGCCACCAGTGACTCTAGTACCGATCATCGGGAGCAGTACTTC. Translation: CATSDSSTDHREQYF.

The rearrangement joins TRBV27 to TRBJ1-6; D perhaps matches TRBD1 (5 bases). CDR3 size: 15 residues. Looked up from germline, CDR1 is MNHEY and CDR2 is SMNVEV (reference sequence). V dropped 4 bases and J dropped 10 bases, with 17 bases sitting between them. The CDR3 here is CASSSLGRGWSPLHF. The CDR3 DNA reads TGTGCCAGCAGTTCTTTGGGACGAGGTTGGTCACCCCTCCACTTT.

CDR3 protein: CASSEWAISTNTEAFF. The CDR3 DNA sequence: TGTGCCAGCAGTGAATGGGCGATTTCCACGAACACTGAAGCTTTCTTT. The genes are TRBV25-1 and TRBJ1-1; D remains ambiguous. Trimming shortened V by 1 base and J by 1 base, and 13 bases separated the two germline ends. CDR3 length: 16 residues. Germline values: CDR1 MGHDK, CDR2 SYGVNS.

The sample holds a few counts of this clonotype. This CDR3 reads CASSREGNYGYTF. The DNA of the CDR3 is TGTGCCAGTAGTAGGGAAGGGAACTATGGCTACACCTTC. This rearrangement joins TRBV19 to TRBJ1-2; D gene unclear. The V and J ends lost 4 bases and 2 bases respectively, with 8 bases between them. Looked up from germline, CDR1 is LNHDA and CDR2 is SQIVND (reference sequence). The CDR3 loop spans 13 amino acids.

The gene calls are TRBV20-1 and TRBJ2-2; 12 bases line up with TRBD2. The trim removed 6 bases at V and 4 bases at J, leaving 6 bases unmatched. The CDR3 contains 15 residues. Germline V gene lookup returns CDR1 DFQATT and CDR2 SNEGSKA (reference sequence). This CDR3 is CSAPTSGSPTGELFF. The DNA for the CDR3 is TGCAGTGCGCCGACTAGCGGGAGTCCCACCGGGGAGCTGTTTTTT.